These 5 T cell receptor beta chains originate from one sample sequenced in a study of Ad26.COV2.S vaccination and SARS-CoV-2 variants. Assay: immunoSEQ multiplex PCR; the TCRdb copy retains only in-frame clones and omits some. The data hold around 400,000 clones, with 90% observed a single time. The treatment here: around 19 received Ad26.COV2.S at low or high dose, single or two shots; 5 received placebo; per-sample allocation not given. Sampling occurred on day 63 after the first vaccine or placebo injection. The sequenced sample was peripheral blood, obtained in a trial of Ad26.COV2.S vaccine versus placebo. These receptors were collected from a person aged 18-65 years who received the Ad26.COV2.S COVID-19 vaccine or a placebo.

V and J are TRBV19 and TRBJ2-2; D tentatively reads TRBD1 or TRBD2 (5 bases each). The V and J ends lost 4 bases and 4 bases respectively, with 10 bases between them. CDR3 length: 14 residues. The germline V gene encodes CDR1 LNHDA and CDR2 SQIVND (reference sequence). This CDR3 reads CASSTLGPTGELFF. For the CDR3, the DNA is TGTGCCAGTAGTACCTTGGGACCCACCGGGGAGCTGTTTTTT.

The rearrangement links TRBV19 to TRBJ2-1, with 13 bases identical to TRBD2. The CDR3 runs 18 residues. Germline V lookup: CDR1 LNHDA, CDR2 SQIVND (reference sequence). V shed 11 bases, J shed 1 base, and the junction held 14 bases outside the gene matches. The CDR3 here is CAPRGVLAGGKSYNEQFF. The CDR3, as DNA: TGTGCCCCTAGAGGGGTACTAGCGGGAGGGAAATCCTACAATGAGCAGTTCTTC. Supplemented by reference TRBV19 and TRBJ2-1, the full variable domain reads DGGITQSPKYLFRKEGQNVTLSCEQNLNHDAMYWYRQDPGQGLRLIYYSQIVNDFQKGDIAEGYSVSREKKESFPLTVTSAQKNPTAFYLCAPRGVLAGGKSYNEQFFGPGTRLTVL.

The J gene is TRBJ2-2, the V gene TRBV12-3 or TRBV12-4, with 7 bases fitting TRBD1. V was pared by 8 bases and J by 1 base, with 1 base of the junction left unmatched. This CDR3 has 13 residues. CDR3 sequence (DNA): TGTGCCAGCGGACAGGAGAACACCGGGGAGCTGTTTTTT. Its translation is CASGQENTGELFF.

This clone was seen a few times. CDR3 DNA sequence: TGTGCCAGCAGCCCAACCCCAGGGAGGGATGGCTACACCTTC. This codes for CASSPTPGRDGYTF. V is TRBV9 and J is TRBJ1-2, with a weak D call TRBD1 (5 bases). Germline V gene lookup returns CDR1 SGDLS and CDR2 YYNGEE. This CDR3 region has 14 residues. Trimming took off 4 bases at V and 6 bases at J, with 16 bases between the two ends.

The rearrangement uses TRBV5-6 and TRBJ2-7, with D possibly TRBD1 on 5 matching bases. The CDR3 is made up of 14 amino acids. Per germline, CDR1 SGHDT and CDR2 YYEEEE. V was shortened by 3 bases and J by 4 bases, with 14 bases between the two germline ends. The CDR3 nucleotides read TGTGCCAGCAGCTCAGCGAGTGGGGCTTACGAGCAGTACTTC. It yields the protein CASSSASGAYEQYF. The full variable domain, in which reference TRBV5-6 and TRBJ2-7 provide the parts outside the CDR3, is DAGVTQSPTHLIKTRGQQVTLRCSPKSGHDTVSWYQQALGQGPQFIFQYYEEEERQRGNFPDRFSGHQFPNYSSELNVNALLLGDSALYLCASSSASGAYEQYFGPGTRLTVT.